A single sample gave rise to the 2 T cell receptor beta chains below, sequenced in a study of Ad26.COV2.S vaccination and SARS-CoV-2 variants. Assay: immunoSEQ multiplex PCR; the TCRdb copy retains only in-frame clones and omits some. The sample consists of approximately 300,000 clones, 86% of them appearing once. The sample's treatment: 15 to 20 received Ad26.COV2.S at low or high dose, single or two shots; 5 received placebo; per-sample allocation not given. The investigators took samples on day 63 after the first vaccine or placebo injection. The source material was peripheral blood, sampled in a trial of Ad26.COV2.S vaccine versus placebo. All receptors come from a person aged 18 to 65 who received the Ad26.COV2.S COVID-19 vaccine or a placebo.

V usage is TRBV5-8 and J usage is TRBJ2-3; D is possibly TRBD1 (5 bases). CDR1 is SGHTS, CDR2 YDEGEE, per germline. The V end was cut by 0 bases, the J end by 4 bases, with 12 bases between. The CDR3 totals 15 residues. CDR3 region: CASSLGTLRADTQYF. The CDR3 DNA is TGTGCCAGCAGCTTGGGGACACTTAGGGCAGATACGCAGTATTTT.

V gene TRBV7-3 combines with J gene TRBJ1-1; D call uncertain. CDR3 length: 13 residues. CDR1 and CDR2 (germline): SGHTA, FQGTGA. Trimming took 5 bases from V and 0 from J, leaving 7 bases between them. CDR3 sequence: CASSRLVNTEAFF. DNA of the CDR3: TGTGCCAGCAGCCGCCTAGTGAACACTGAAGCTTTCTTT.